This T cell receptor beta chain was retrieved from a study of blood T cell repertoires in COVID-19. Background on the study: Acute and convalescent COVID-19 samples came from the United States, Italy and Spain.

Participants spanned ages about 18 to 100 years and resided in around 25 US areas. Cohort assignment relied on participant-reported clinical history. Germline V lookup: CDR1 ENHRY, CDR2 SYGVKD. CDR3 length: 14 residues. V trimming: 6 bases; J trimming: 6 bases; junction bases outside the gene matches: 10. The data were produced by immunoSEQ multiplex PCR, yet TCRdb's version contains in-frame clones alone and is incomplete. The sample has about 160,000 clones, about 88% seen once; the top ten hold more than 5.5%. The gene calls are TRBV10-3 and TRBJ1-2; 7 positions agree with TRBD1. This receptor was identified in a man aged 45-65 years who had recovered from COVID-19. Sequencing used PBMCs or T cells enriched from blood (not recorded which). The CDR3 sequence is CAISRMTGFDGYTF. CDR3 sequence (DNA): TGTGCCATCAGCCGTATGACAGGGTTCGATGGCTACACCTTC.